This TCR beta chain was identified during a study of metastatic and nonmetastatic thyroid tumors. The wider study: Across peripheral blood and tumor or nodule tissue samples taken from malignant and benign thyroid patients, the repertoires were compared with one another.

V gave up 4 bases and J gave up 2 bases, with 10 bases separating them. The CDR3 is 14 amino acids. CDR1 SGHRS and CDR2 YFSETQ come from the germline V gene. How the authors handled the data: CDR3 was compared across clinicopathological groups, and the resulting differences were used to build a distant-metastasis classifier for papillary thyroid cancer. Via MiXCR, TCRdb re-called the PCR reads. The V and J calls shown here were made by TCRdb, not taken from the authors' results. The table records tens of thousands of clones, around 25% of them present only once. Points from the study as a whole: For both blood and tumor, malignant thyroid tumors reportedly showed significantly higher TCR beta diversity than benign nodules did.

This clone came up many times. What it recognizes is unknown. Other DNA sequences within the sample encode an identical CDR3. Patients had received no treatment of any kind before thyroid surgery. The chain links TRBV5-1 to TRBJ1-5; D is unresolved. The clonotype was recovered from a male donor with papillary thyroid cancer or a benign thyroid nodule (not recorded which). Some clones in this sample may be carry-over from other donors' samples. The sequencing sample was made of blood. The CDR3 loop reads CASSARLGNQPQHF. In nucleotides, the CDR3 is TGCGCCAGCAGCGCACGGCTCGGCAATCAGCCCCAGCATTTT.